This TCR beta chain emerged from a study of PD-1 blockade in classical Hodgkin lymphoma. Sequencing was performed with immunoSEQ multiplex PCR; in TCRdb, only in-frame clones are kept and a portion is missing. The sample lists tens of thousands of clones; roughly 90% were seen once. Each and every patient relapsed after autologous stem cell transplantation, and patients got differing brentuximab vedotin exposure. Germline V CDR1 and CDR2: SGHRS, YFSETQ. Trimming took 4 bases from V and 6 from J; bases not matched to a gene: 8. The CDR3 is 14 amino acids. The V gene is TRBV5-1, the J gene TRBJ2-5; TRBD2 matches 8 bases. The material sequenced was peripheral blood mononuclear cells (PBMCs), taken at baseline. The origin of this receptor is a human donor with classical Hodgkin lymphoma. The CDR3 bases are TGCGCCAGCAGCCCCGGGGGGGGCGAGAAGACCCAGTACTTC. It translates to CASSPGGGEKTQYF.